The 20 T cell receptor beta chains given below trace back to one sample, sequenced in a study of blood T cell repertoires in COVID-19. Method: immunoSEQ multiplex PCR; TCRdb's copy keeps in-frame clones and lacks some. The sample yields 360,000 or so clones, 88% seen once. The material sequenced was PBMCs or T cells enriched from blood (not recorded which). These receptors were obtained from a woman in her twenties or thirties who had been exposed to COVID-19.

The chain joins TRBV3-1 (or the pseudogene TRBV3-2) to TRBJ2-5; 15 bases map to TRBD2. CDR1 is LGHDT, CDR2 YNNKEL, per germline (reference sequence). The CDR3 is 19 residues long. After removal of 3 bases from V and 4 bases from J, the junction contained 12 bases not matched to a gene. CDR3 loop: CASSQRNPGLAGGRETQYF. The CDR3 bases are TGTGCCAGCAGCCAGCGGAATCCGGGACTAGCGGGAGGAAGAGAGACCCAGTACTTC.

CDR3: CASSSPFSGRGTGELFF. The CDR3, as DNA: TGTGCCAGCAGTTCCCCGTTTAGCGGGAGGGGCACCGGGGAGCTGTTTTTT. The chain carries TRBV6-2 or TRBV6-3 and TRBJ2-2; 11 bases are a match to TRBD2. Germline V gene data show CDR1 as MNHEY and CDR2 as SVGEGT. CDR3 size: 17 residues. V dropped 4 bases and J dropped 4; count of bases not matched to a gene: 8.

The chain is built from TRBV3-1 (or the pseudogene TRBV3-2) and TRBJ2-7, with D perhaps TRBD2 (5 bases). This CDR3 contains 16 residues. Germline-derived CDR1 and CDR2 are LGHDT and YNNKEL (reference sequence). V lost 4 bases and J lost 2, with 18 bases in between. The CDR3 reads CASSRRAGRVTYEQYF. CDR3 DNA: TGTGCCAGCAGCCGTCGCGCGGGTAGGGTAACCTACGAGCAGTACTTC.

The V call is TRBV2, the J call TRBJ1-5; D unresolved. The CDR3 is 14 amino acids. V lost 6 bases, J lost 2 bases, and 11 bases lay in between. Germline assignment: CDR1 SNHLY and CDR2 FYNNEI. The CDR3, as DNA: TGTGCCAGCAGCTACACTACGGGCAATCAGCCCCAGCATTTT. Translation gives CASSYTTGNQPQHF.

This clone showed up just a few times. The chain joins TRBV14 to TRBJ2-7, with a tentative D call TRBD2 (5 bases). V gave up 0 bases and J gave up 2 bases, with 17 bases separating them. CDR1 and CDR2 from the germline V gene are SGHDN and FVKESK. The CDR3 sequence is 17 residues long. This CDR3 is CASSQESLGAAPYEQYF. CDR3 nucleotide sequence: TGTGCCAGCAGCCAAGAATCCCTTGGAGCGGCCCCCTACGAGCAGTACTTC.

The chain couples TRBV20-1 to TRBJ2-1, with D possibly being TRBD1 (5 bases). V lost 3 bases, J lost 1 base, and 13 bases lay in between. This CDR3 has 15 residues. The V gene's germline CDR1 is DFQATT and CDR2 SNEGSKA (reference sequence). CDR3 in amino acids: CSASYDSSSYNEQFF. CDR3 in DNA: TGCAGTGCTAGTTACGACAGTTCGTCCTACAATGAGCAGTTCTTC.

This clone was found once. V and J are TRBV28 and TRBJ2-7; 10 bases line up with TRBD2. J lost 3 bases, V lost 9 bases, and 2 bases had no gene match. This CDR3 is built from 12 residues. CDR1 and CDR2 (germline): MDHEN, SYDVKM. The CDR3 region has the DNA TGTGCCAGTATAGCGGGAGGCTACGAGCAGTACTTC. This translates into CASIAGGYEQYF.

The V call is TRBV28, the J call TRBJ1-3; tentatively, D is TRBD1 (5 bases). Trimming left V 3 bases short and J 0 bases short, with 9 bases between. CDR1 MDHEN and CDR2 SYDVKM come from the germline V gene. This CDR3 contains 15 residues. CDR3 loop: CASSLDTNSGNTIYF. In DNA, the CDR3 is TGTGCCAGCAGTTTGGACACTAACTCTGGAAACACCATATATTTT.

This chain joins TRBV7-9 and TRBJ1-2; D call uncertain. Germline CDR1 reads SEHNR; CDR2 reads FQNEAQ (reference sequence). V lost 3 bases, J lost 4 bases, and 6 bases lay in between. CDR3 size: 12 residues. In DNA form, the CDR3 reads TGTGCCAGCAGCTTGGCGGCCTATGGCTACACCTTC. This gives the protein CASSLAAYGYTF.

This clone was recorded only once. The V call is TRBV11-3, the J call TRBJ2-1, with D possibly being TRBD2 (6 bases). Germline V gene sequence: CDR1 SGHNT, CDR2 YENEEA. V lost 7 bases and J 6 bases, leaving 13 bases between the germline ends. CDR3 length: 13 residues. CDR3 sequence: CASMAGYSNEQFF. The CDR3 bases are TGTGCCAGCATGGCGGGATACAGCAATGAGCAGTTCTTC.

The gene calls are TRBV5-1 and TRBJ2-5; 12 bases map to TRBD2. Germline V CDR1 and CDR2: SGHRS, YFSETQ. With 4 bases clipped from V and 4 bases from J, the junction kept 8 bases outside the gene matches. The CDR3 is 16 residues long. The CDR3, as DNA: TGCGCCAGCAGCCCGGTGACTAGCGGGGGCCTAGAGACCCAGTACTTC. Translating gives CASSPVTSGGLETQYF. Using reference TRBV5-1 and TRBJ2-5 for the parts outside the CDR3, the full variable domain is KAGVTQTPRYLIKTRGQQVTLSCSPISGHRSVSWYQQTPGQGLQFLFEYFSETQRNKGNFPGRFSGRQFSNSRSEMNVSTLELGDSALYLCASSPVTSGGLETQYFGPGTRLLVL.

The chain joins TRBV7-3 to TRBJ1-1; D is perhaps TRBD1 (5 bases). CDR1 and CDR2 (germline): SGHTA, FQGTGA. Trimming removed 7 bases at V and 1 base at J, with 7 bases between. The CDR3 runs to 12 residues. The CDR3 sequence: CASKGANTEAFF. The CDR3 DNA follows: TGTGCCAGCAAAGGGGCGAACACTGAAGCTTTCTTT.

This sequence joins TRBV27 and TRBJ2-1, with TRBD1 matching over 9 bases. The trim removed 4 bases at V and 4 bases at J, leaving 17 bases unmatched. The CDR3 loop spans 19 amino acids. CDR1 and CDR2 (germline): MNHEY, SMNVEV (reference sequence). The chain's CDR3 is CASSYKGQGYSFLYNEQFF. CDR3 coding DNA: TGTGCCAGCAGTTACAAGGGACAGGGCTATTCCTTCCTGTACAATGAGCAGTTCTTC.

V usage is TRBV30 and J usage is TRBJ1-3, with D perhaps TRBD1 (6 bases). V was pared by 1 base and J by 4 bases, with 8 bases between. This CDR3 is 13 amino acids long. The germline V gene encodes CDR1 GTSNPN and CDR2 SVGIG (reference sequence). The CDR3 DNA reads TGTGCCTGGAGTGCAGGGGCCGGAAACACCATATATTTT. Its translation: CAWSAGAGNTIYF. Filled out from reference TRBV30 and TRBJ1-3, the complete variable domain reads SQTIHQWPATLVQPVGSPLSLECTVEGTSNPNLYWYRQAAGRGLQLLFYSVGIGQISSEVPQNLSASRPQDRQFILSSKKLLLSDSGFYLCAWSAGAGNTIYFGEGSWLTVV.

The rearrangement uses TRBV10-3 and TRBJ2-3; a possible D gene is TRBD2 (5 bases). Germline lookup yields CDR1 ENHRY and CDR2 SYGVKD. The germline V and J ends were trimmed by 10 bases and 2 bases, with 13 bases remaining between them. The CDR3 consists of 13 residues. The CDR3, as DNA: TGTGCCACCCACGACGGGGTCACAGATACGCAGTATTTT. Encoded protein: CATHDGVTDTQYF.

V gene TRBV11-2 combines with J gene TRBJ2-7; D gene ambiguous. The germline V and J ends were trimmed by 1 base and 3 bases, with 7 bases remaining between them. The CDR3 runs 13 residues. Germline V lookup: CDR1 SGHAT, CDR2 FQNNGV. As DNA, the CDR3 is TGTGCCAGCAGCTTAGGGTCGGGCTACGAGCAGTACTTC. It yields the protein CASSLGSGYEQYF.

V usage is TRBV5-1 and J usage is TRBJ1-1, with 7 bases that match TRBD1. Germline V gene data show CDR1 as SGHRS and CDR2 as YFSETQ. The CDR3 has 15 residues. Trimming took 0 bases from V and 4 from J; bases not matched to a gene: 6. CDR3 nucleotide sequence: TGCGCCAGCAGCTTGGTAGGGGGCGTGGGCACTGAAGCTTTCTTT. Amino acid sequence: CASSLVGGVGTEAFF.

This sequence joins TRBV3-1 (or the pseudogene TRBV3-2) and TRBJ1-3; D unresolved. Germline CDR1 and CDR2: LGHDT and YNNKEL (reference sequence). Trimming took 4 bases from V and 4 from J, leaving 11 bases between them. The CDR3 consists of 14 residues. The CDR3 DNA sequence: TGTGCCAGCAGCCCGAGAGGGAGGGGAAACACCATATATTTT. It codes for CASSPRGRGNTIYF.

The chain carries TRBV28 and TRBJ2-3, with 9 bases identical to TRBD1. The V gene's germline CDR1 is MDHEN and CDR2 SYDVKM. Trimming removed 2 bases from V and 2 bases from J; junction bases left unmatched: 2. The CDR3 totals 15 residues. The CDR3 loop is CASSLGTGYTDTQYF. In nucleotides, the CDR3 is TGTGCCAGCAGTTTAGGGACAGGGTACACAGATACGCAGTATTTT.

This chain's CDR3 is CAWSGDSSNQPQHF. The DNA of the CDR3 is TGTGCCTGGAGCGGGGACAGTAGCAATCAGCCCCAGCATTTT. This chain uses TRBV30 with TRBJ1-5; TRBD1 agrees at 7 bases. From germline, CDR1 is GTSNPN and CDR2 SVGIG (reference sequence). This CDR3 has 14 residues. The ends lost 3 bases at V and 0 bases at J; junction bases unmatched: 2.